This record covers a single TCR beta chain. These data belong to a study of T cell responses to AZD1222 COVID-19 vaccine. Trimming at V came to 3 bases and at J to 3 bases, leaving 6 bases not matched to a gene. CDR1 and CDR2 from the germline V gene are KGHSH and LQKENI. The CDR3 covers 15 residues. Sequencing used immunoSEQ multiplex PCR; TCRdb keeps in-frame clones, though not all of them. This sample has approximately 160,000 clones, with 90% to 95% found just once. The sequence was obtained from an adult in good health. Source: peripheral blood, taken on day 0 of AZD1222 vaccination. This rearrangement joins TRBV18 to TRBJ1-1; 8 positions agree with TRBD1. CDR3 residues: CASSPRTGTDTEAFF. DNA of the CDR3: TGTGCCAGCTCACCTAGGACAGGGACGGACACTGAAGCTTTCTTT. The whole variable domain, filled in from reference TRBV18 and TRBJ1-1, reads NAGVMQNPRHLVRRRGQEARLRCSPMKGHSHVYWYRQLPEEGLKFMVYLQKENIIDESGMPKERFSAEFPKEGPSILRIQQVVRGDSAAYFCASSPRTGTDTEAFFGQGTRLTVV.